This T cell receptor beta chain was found in a study of T cell changes during pregnancy in multiple sclerosis. V lost 6 bases to trimming and J lost 0 bases, with 19 bases between them. The germline V gene has CDR1 SGHDT and CDR2 YYEEEE. The CDR3 spans 16 residues. Only in-frame clones appear in the TCRdb table, and some are missing; sequencing was by immunoSEQ multiplex PCR. The sample shows roughly 30,000 clones, 89% of them seen only once. The V call is TRBV5-6, the J call TRBJ2-7; D perhaps matches TRBD1 (6 bases). This TCR was sampled from a female donor with multiple sclerosis, enrolled in a pregnancy study. The source material was CD8+ T cells from peripheral blood mononuclear cells, sampled in the second trimester of pregnancy. The CDR3 here is CASTSRGTFSSYEQYF. The CDR3 nucleotides are TGTGCCAGCACCAGTCGAGGGACATTTAGCTCCTACGAGCAGTACTTC.